This TCR beta chain was sequenced for a study of blood T cell repertoires in COVID-19. Study information: Researchers got acute and convalescent COVID-19 samples from the United States, Italy and Spain. Sources were T cells, B-cell-depleted T cells, or PBMCs; the material itself was cDNA or gDNA.

In assigning cohorts, the study relied on participant-reported clinical history. Per the study methods: Reference gene primers were amplified, and this amplification served to estimate nucleated cell counts. The table came from immunoSEQ multiplex PCR; TCRdb's copy has only in-frame clones and leaves some out. V and J calls and clone size follow that table, whereas D and trimming were derived from the DNA. The sample lists about 170,000 clones; about 83% were seen once. Sequenced: PBMCs or T cells enriched from blood (not recorded which). The TCR was taken from a woman aged 45-65 years in a cohort exposed to, infected with or recovered from COVID-19 (not recorded which).

The CDR3: CASSGQSNSPLHF. Here the CDR3 DNA reads TGTGCCAGCTCGGGACAGTCTAATTCACCCCTCCACTTT. This sequence joins TRBV19 and TRBJ1-6, with TRBD1 identical over 7 bases. From germline, CDR1 is LNHDA and CDR2 SQIVND (reference sequence). There are 13 residues in the CDR3. V shed 9 bases, J shed 6 bases, and the junction held 5 bases outside the gene matches.